A selection of T cell receptor beta chains follows, all from one sample in a study of shared clonotypes between healthy human individuals. The method was immunoSEQ multiplex PCR; TCRdb's version includes in-frame clones alone and lacks a portion of them. The profile shows more than 2 million clones, 85% to 95% of them singletons. The sequencing sample was made of naive CD4+ T cells sorted from blood. All receptors come from a man between 18 and 29 years old in good health. The CDR3 runs from the conserved cysteine through the conserved F or W. A D gene is named only where the DNA matches it firmly. Size is stated for part of the rows, as once, few or many counts, or as a class when the clone is expanded.

V gene: TRBV2; D gene: -; J gene: TRBJ1-6; clone size: -; CDR3 protein: CARNPKSYNSPLHF; CDR3 DNA: TGTGCCAGGAACCCGAAGTCCTATAATTCACCCCTCCACTTT
V gene: TRBV9; D gene: TRBD2; J gene: TRBJ2-1; clone size: -; CDR3 protein: CASSPDLAGGLNEQFF; CDR3 DNA: TGTGCCAGCAGCCCGGACTTAGCGGGAGGGCTAAATGAGCAGTTCTTC
V gene: TRBV6-1; D gene: TRBD1; J gene: TRBJ2-7; clone size: few; CDR3 protein: CASKEETGAREQYF; CDR3 DNA: TGTGCCAGCAAGGAGGAGACAGGGGCGCGGGAGCAGTACTTC
V gene: TRBV5-1; D gene: TRBD1; J gene: TRBJ1-1; clone size: -; CDR3 protein: CASNPWTGNTEAFF; CDR3 DNA: TGCGCCAGCAACCCTTGGACAGGGAACACTGAAGCTTTCTTT
V gene: TRBV6-1; D gene: -; J gene: TRBJ1-6; clone size: -; CDR3 protein: CASDAIVNSPLHF; CDR3 DNA: TGTGCCAGCGACGCAATTGTGAATTCACCCCTCCACTTT
V gene: TRBV10-3; D gene: -; J gene: TRBJ1-3; clone size: -; CDR3 protein: CAISVNGLHSGNTIYF; CDR3 DNA: TGTGCCATCAGTGTTAACGGACTCCACTCTGGAAACACCATATATTTT
V gene: TRBV11-2; D gene: TRBD1; J gene: TRBJ2-3; clone size: -; CDR3 protein: CASSQGTGYGTQYF; CDR3 DNA: TGTGCCAGCAGCCAAGGGACAGGCTATGGTACGCAGTATTTT
V gene: TRBV6-6; D gene: TRBD1; J gene: TRBJ1-4; clone size: -; CDR3 protein: CASTYRGRGEKLFF; CDR3 DNA: TGTGCCAGCACTTACAGGGGGCGAGGGGAAAAACTGTTTTTT
V gene: TRBV6-5; D gene: TRBD2; J gene: TRBJ2-1; clone size: -; CDR3 protein: CASSHLAGGGDEQFF; CDR3 DNA: TGTGCCAGCAGCCACCTAGCGGGAGGCGGGGATGAGCAGTTCTTC
V gene: TRBV7-8; D gene: TRBD1; J gene: TRBJ2-7; clone size: -; CDR3 protein: CASSLLDRGTYEQYF; CDR3 DNA: TGTGCCAGCAGCTTGTTGGACAGGGGGACCTACGAGCAGTACTTC
V gene: TRBV18; D gene: TRBD1; J gene: TRBJ1-2; clone size: -; CDR3 protein: CASSPPTGENGYTF; CDR3 DNA: TGTGCCAGCTCACCCCCGACAGGGGAGAATGGCTACACCTTC